This T cell receptor beta chain was documented in a study of blood T cell repertoires in COVID-19. Study-level information: PBMCs, B-cell-depleted T cells, or T cells were the source of the cDNA or gDNA that made up the material.

In the original analysis: Amplification of reference gene primers was used by the study to estimate nucleated cell counts. TCRdb keeps only in-frame clones here, not all; method: immunoSEQ multiplex PCR. The D gene and trimming were derived from the DNA, and the V and J assignments and clone size from that table. The data contain 120,000 or so clones, under 80% of them seen just once; the ten biggest clones take up 2.3%. With 5 bases clipped from V and 7 bases from J, the junction kept 8 bases outside the gene matches. The CDR3 is 16 amino acids. Germline V lookup: CDR1 SGHTA, CDR2 FQGNSA. The TCR originated in a man in his 70s with acute or convalescent COVID-19. V is TRBV7-2 and J is TRBJ2-3; 14 bases are shared with TRBD2. The sequencing input was peripheral blood. CDR3 amino acids: CASSPRLAGGWNTQYF. Here the CDR3 DNA reads TGTGCCAGCAGCCCTAGACTAGCGGGGGGGTGGAATACGCAGTATTTT.